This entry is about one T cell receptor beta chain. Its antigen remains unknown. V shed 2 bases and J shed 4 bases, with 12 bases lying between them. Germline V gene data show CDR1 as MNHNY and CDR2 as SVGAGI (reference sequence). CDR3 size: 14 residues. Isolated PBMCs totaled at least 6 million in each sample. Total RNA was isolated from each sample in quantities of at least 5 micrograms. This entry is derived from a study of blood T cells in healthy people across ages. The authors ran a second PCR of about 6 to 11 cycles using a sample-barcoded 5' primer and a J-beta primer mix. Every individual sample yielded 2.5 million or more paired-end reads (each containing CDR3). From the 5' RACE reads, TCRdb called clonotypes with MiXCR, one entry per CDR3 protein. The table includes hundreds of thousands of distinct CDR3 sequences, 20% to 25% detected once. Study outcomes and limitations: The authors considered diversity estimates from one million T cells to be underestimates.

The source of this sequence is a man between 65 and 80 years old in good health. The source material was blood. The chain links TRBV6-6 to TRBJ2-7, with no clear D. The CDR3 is CASSYDELRYEQYF. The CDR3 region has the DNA TGTGCCAGCAGTTACGACGAGTTGAGATACGAGCAGTACTTC.